These 3 T cell receptor beta chains originate from one sample sequenced in a study of T-cell reconstitution after alpha-beta-depleted transplantation in children. As it was prepared, the TCRbeta library received unique molecular identifiers. TCRdb reprocessed the PCR reads with MiXCR, giving one entry per CDR3 protein. The top ten clones hold roughly 5% of a sample with approximately 230,000 distinct CDR3 sequences, more than 20% of them seen once. This material consisted of PBMCs, mostly from graft donor cells, taken 360 days after TCRalphabeta/CD19-depleted stem cell transplant. These receptors were obtained from a female patient under 10 years old who had a stem cell transplant for congenital amegakaryocytic thrombocytopenia, so the T cells may come from the graft donor.

V usage is TRBV12-3 or TRBV12-4 and J usage is TRBJ1-1; possibly TRBD1 for D (6 bases). The CDR3 has 14 residues. V was clipped by 2 bases and J by 5 bases, with 12 bases between them. CDR3 DNA sequence: TGTGCCAGCAGTTTATGGCCAGGGGAGACTGAAGCTTTCTTT. Amino acids: CASSLWPGETEAFF.

V is TRBV5-1 and J is TRBJ1-5; tentatively, D is TRBD1 (6 bases). V lost 4 bases and J lost 3, with 14 bases in between. Germline V gives CDR1 SGHRS, CDR2 YFSETQ. The CDR3 covers 15 residues. The CDR3 DNA sequence: TGCGCCAGCAGCGTGGCAGGGGAATACAATCAGCCCCAGCATTTT. The encoded protein is CASSVAGEYNQPQHF.

V usage is TRBV13 and J usage is TRBJ2-1, with TRBD2 identical over 7 bases. Germline trimming cut 2 bases from V and 10 bases from J; bases unmatched to any gene: 5. This CDR3 region has 13 residues. Germline assignment: CDR1 PRHDT and CDR2 FYEKMQ (reference sequence). Written as DNA, the CDR3 is TGTGCCAGCAGCTTATCGCTCGGGGGGGAGCAGTTCTTC. This gives the protein CASSLSLGGEQFF.